The following is a TCR beta chain sequence with its context. The antigen is undetermined. At the DNA level, this CDR3 is encoded by other sequences in the same sample as well. This sample is part of a study of shared clonotypes between healthy human individuals. Study as a whole: Researchers assigned three CD4 naive, three CD4 memory, two CD8 naive and one CD8 memory plate to each donor.

TCRdb keeps only in-frame clones here, not all; method: immunoSEQ multiplex PCR. Of just over 2,000,000 clones listed, 85% to 95% are singletons. General study findings and limits: Among a handful of donors, about 5% of naive CD4 clonotypes were found in common. Across subsets, estimated richness was generally greater for naive than for memory populations. Compared with clonotypes that all four donors shared, non-shared clonotypes had lower generation probabilities.

The V and J ends lost 3 bases and 5 bases, in that order; junction bases with no gene match: 1. In germline, CDR1 is ENHRY, CDR2 SYGVKD. The length of the CDR3 is 13 residues. Source material: naive CD4+ T cells sorted from blood. The subset is: CD45RA+ positively selected. The chain employs TRBV10-3 and TRBJ2-3, with 8 bases identical to TRBD2. This TCR came from a man aged 18 to 30 in good health. The CDR3 spells CAISDLAGDTQYF. CDR3 sequence (DNA): TGTGCCATCAGTGATCTAGCGGGAGATACGCAGTATTTT.